This TCR beta chain was identified during a study of T-cell reconstitution after alpha-beta-depleted transplantation in children. Study-wide points: After transplant, at about two months, alpha-beta T cells were reportedly derived from several hundred expanded graft clones. Surviving recipient T cells and intrathymic progenitors accounted for some patients' high TCRbeta diversity at day 60. Among T cells one year after transplant, newly produced cells accounted for most counts and diversity.

This clonotype was detected ten times or more. The target antigen is unknown. Germline CDR1 MGHRA, CDR2 YSYEKL. The CDR3 is made up of 14 amino acids. V shed 4 bases and J shed 5 bases, with 14 bases lying between them. This sample's TCRbeta library carried unique molecular identifier barcodes. From the PCR reads, TCRdb called clonotypes with MiXCR, one entry per CDR3 protein. This table has 700,000 or so distinct CDR3 sequences, around 12% appearing once. V and J are TRBV4-1 and TRBJ1-1; TRBD1 might be the D (5 bases). The receptor was isolated from a girl aged 2 to 10 with congenital amegakaryocytic thrombocytopenia, due to receive a stem cell transplant. The material sequenced was PBMCs, taken before TCRalphabeta/CD19-depleted stem cell transplant. The CDR3 coding sequence is TGCGCCAGCAGCCTTGTGGGGGGGGAGACTGAAGCTTTCTTT. Its protein product is CASSLVGGETEAFF.